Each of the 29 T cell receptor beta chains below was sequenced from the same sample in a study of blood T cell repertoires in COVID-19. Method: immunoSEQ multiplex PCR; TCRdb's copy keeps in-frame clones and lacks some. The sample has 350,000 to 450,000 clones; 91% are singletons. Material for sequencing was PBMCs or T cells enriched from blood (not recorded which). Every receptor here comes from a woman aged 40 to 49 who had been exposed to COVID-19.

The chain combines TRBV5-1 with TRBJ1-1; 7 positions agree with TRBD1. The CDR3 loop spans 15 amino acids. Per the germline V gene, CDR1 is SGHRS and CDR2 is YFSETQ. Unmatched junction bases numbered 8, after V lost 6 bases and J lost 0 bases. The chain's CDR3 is CASTLQTGVNTEAFF. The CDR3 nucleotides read TGCGCCAGCACCCTTCAAACAGGGGTGAACACTGAAGCTTTCTTT.

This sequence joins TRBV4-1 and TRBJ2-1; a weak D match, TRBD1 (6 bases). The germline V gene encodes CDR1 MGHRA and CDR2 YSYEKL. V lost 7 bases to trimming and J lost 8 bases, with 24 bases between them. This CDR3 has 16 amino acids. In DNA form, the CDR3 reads TGCGCCAGCATGAGCGCTACAGGGTTCTTTGGGTATGAGCAGTTCTTC. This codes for CASMSATGFFGYEQFF.

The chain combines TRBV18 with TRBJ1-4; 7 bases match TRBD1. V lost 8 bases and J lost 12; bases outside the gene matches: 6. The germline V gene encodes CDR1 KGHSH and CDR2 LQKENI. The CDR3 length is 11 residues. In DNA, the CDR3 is TGTGCCAGCCGGTCAGGGGGACAACTGTTTTTT. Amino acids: CASRSGGQLFF.

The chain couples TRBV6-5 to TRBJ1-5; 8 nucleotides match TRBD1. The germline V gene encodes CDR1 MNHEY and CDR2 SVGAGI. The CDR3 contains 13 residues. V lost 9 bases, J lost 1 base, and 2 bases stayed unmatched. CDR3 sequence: CASRTGSNQPQHF. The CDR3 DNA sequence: TGTGCCAGTAGGACAGGGAGCAATCAGCCCCAGCATTTT.

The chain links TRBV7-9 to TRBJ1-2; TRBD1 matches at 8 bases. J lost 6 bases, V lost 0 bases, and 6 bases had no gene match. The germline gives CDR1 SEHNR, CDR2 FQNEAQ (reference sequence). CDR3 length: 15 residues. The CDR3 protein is CASSLATGQGNGYTF. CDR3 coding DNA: TGTGCCAGCAGCTTAGCCACCGGACAGGGCAATGGCTACACCTTC.

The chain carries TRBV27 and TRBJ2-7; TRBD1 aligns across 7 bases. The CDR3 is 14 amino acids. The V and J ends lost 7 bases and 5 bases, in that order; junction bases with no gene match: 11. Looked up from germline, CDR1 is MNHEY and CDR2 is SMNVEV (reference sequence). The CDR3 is CASTRTGGWDEQYF. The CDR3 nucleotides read TGTGCCAGCACTCGGACAGGCGGGTGGGACGAGCAGTACTTC.

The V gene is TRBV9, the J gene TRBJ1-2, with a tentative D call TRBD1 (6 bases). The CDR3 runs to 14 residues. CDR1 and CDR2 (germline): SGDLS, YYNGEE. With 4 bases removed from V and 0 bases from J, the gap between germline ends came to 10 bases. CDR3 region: CASSQGSANYGYTF. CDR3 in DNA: TGTGCCAGCAGCCAGGGGTCAGCTAACTATGGCTACACCTTC.

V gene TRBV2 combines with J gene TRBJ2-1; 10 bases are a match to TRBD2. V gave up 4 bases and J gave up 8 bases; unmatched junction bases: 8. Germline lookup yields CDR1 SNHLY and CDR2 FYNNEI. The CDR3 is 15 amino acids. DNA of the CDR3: TGTGCCAGCAGTGTCCAAGCGGGAGGGCCTGATGAGCAGTTCTTC. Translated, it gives CASSVQAGGPDEQFF.

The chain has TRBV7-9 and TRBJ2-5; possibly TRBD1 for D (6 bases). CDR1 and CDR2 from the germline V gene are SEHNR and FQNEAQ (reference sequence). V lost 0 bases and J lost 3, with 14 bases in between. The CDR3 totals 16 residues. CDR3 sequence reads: CASSLAVGWDKETQYF. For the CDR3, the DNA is TGTGCCAGCAGCTTAGCCGTTGGGTGGGACAAAGAGACCCAGTACTTC.

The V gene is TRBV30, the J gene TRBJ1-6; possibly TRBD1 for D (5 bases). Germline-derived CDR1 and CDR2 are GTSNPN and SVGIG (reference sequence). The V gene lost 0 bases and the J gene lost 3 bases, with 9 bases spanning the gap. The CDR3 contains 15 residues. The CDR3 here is CAWSVGEGYNSPLHF. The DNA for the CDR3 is TGTGCCTGGAGTGTGGGGGAGGGCTATAATTCACCCCTCCACTTT.

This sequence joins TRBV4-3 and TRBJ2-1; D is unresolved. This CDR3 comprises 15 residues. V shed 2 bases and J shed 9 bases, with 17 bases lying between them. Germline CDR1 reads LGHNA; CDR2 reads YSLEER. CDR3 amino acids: CASSQLRAPSSEQFF. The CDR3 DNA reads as TGCGCCAGCAGCCAACTACGCGCACCTAGTAGTGAGCAGTTCTTC.

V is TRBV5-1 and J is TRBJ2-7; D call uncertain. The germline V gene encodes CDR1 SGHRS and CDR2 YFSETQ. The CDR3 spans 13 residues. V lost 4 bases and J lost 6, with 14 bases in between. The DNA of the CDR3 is TGCGCCAGCAGCCCCTATACGGTCTCCGAGCAGTACTTC. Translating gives CASSPYTVSEQYF.

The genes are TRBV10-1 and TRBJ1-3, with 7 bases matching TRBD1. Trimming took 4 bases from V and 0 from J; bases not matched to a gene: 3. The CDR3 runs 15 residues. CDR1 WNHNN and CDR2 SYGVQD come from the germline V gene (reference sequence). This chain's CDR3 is CASSAGGRSGNTIYF. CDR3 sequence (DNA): TGCGCCAGCAGTGCAGGGGGTCGCTCTGGAAACACCATATATTTT.

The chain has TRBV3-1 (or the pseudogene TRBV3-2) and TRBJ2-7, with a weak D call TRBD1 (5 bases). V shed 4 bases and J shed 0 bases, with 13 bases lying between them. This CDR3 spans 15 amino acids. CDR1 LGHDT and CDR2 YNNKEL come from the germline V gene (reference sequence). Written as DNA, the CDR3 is TGTGCCAGCAGCCCATATAGGACATACTCCTACGAGCAGTACTTC. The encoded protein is CASSPYRTYSYEQYF.

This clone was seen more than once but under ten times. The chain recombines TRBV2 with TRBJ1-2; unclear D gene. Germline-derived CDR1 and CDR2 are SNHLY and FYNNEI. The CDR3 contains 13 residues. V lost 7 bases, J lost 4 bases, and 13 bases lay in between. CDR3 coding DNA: TGTGCCAGCACTGGCAGTCCAGTCTATGGCTACACCTTC. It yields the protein CASTGSPVYGYTF.

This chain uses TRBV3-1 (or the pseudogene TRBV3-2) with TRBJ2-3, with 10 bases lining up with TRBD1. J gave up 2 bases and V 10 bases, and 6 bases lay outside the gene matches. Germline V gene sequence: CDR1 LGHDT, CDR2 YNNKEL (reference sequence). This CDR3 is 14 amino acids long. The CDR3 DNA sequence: TGTGCCAACACCGGGACAGGGGCCACAGATACGCAGTATTTT. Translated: CANTGTGATDTQYF.

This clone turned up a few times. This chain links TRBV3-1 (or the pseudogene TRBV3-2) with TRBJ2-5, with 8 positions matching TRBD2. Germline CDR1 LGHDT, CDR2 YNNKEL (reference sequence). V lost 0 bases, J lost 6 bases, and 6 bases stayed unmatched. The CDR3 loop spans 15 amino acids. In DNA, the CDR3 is TGTGCCAGCAGCCAAGATCACGGGGGGGGCCAGACCCAGTACTTC. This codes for CASSQDHGGGQTQYF.

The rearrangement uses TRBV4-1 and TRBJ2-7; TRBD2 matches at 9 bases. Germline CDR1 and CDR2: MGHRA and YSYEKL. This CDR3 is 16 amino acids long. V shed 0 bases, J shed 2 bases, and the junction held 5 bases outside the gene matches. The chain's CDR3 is CASSQDYLAGPYEQYF. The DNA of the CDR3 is TGCGCCAGCAGCCAAGATTACCTAGCGGGGCCCTACGAGCAGTACTTC.

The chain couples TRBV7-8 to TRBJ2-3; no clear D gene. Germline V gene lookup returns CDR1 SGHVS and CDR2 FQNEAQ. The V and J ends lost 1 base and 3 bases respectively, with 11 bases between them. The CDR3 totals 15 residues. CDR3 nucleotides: TGTGCCAGCAGCTTAGGGAGCATGGTGACAGATACGCAGTATTTT. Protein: CASSLGSMVTDTQYF.

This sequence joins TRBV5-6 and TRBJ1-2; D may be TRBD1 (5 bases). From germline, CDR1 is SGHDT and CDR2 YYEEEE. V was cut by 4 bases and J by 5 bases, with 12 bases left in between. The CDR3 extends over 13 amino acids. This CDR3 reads CASSPTEGYGYTF. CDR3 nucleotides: TGTGCCAGCAGCCCCACGGAGGGGTATGGCTACACCTTC.

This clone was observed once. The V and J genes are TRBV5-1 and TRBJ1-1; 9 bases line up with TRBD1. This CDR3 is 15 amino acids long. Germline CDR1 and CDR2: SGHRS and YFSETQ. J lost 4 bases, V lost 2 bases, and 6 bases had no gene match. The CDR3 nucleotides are TGCGCCAGCAGCTTAAAGACAGGGGGATCCACTGAAGCTTTCTTT. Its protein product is CASSLKTGGSTEAFF. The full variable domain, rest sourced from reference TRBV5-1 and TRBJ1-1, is KAGVTQTPRYLIKTRGQQVTLSCSPISGHRSVSWYQQTPGQGLQFLFEYFSETQRNKGNFPGRFSGRQFSNSRSEMNVSTLELGDSALYLCASSLKTGGSTEAFFGQGTRLTVV.

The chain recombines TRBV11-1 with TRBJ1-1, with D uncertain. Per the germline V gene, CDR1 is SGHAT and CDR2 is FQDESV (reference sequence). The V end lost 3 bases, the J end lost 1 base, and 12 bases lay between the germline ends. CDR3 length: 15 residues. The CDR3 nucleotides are TGTGCCAGCAGCTTTGGTTGGCTAGAGAACACTGAAGCTTTCTTT. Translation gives CASSFGWLENTEAFF.

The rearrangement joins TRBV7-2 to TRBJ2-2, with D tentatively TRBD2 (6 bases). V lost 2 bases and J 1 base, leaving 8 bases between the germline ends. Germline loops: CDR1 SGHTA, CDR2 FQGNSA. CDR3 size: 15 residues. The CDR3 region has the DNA TGTGCCAGCAGCTTACGGGGGAGGAACACCGGGGAGCTGTTTTTT. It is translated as CASSLRGRNTGELFF.

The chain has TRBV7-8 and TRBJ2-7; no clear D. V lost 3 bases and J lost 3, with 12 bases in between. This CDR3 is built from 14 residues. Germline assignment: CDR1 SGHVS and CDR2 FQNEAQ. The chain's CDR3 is CASSFYTVNYEQYF. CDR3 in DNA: TGTGCCAGCAGCTTTTACACAGTCAACTACGAGCAGTACTTC.

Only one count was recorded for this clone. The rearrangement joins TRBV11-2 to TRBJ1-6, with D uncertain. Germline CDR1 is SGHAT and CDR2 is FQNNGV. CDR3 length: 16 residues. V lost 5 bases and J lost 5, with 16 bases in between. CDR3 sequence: CASSPYSGRDNSPLHF. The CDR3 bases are TGTGCCAGCAGCCCATACTCCGGGAGGGATAATTCACCCCTCCACTTT.

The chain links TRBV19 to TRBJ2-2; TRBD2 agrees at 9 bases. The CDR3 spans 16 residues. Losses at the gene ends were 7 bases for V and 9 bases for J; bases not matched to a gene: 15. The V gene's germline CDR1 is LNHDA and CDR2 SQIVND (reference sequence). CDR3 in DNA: TGTGCCAGTACCATCCATCGACTAGCGGCCCCCCGGGAGCTGTTTTTT. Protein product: CASTIHRLAAPRELFF.

The chain's CDR3 is CAPGRGGKGTGELFF. The DNA for the CDR3 is TGTGCCCCAGGCAGAGGGGGAAAGGGCACCGGGGAGCTGTTTTTT. The V gene is TRBV21-1, the J gene TRBJ2-2; the table's D gene call, TRBD1, was not cross checked with the DNA. TRBV21-1 constitutes a pseudogene. The CDR3 contains 15 residues.

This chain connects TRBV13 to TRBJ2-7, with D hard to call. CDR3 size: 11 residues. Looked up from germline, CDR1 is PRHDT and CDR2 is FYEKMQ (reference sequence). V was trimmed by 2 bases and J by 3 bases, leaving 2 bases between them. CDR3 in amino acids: CASSLRYEQYF. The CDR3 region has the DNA TGTGCCAGCAGCTTACGCTACGAGCAGTACTTC.

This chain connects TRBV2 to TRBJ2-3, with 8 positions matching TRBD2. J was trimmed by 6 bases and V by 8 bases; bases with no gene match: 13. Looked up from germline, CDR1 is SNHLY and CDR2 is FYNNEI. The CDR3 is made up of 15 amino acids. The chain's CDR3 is CASGRLAGLGDTQYF. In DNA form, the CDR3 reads TGTGCCAGCGGCCGCCTAGCGGGCTTAGGGGATACGCAGTATTTT.